This T cell receptor beta chain was captured by sequencing in a study of beta chain features in type 1 diabetes. The whole isolated RNA underwent reverse transcription, so sequencing captured expressed TCRB transcripts. About 3.5 million reads per sample on average were obtained from naive, central memory and regulatory T cell samples. Assay used: immunoSEQ multiplex PCR; TCRdb lists only in-frame clones, some missing. This sample has hundreds of thousands of clones; about an eighth occur once, and the top ten carry roughly 0.04%. This clone was found once. Its antigen is unidentified. Overall study findings and caveats: Whether HLA type affects TCRB rearrangement stayed undetermined in the present work. Shorter TCRB CDR3s, moderately but significantly so, were found in Type 1 diabetes patients in all four CD4+ subsets. Patients' naive, central memory and regulatory TCRB repertoires appeared more alike than those of healthy donors.

The sample taken for sequencing was naive CD4+ T cells from blood. The receptor's source is a man between 18 and 29 years old with type 1 diabetes.

The CDR3 reads CASKGTLNTEAFF. The CDR3 nucleotides read TGTGCCAGCAAGGGGACATTGAACACTGAAGCTTTCTTT. J is TRBJ1-1 and V is TRBV2; a possible D gene is TRBD1 (6 bases). The germline CDR1 and CDR2 sequences are SNHLY and FYNNEI. V was cut by 7 bases and J by 0 bases, with 9 bases left in between. The length of the CDR3 is 13 residues. Supplemented by reference TRBV2 and TRBJ1-1, the full variable domain reads EPEVTQTPSHQVTQMGQEVILRCVPISNHLYFYWYRQILGQKVEFLVSFYNNEISEKSEIFDDQFSVERPDGSNFTLKIRSTKLEDSAMYFCASKGTLNTEAFFGQGTRLTVV.